Each of the 10 T cell receptor beta chains below was sequenced from the same sample in a study of blood T cell repertoires in COVID-19. Generated by immunoSEQ multiplex PCR, the TCRdb table keeps only in-frame clones and is missing some. The sample includes approximately 200,000 clones, about 93% of them seen just once. The sequencing sample was made of peripheral blood. Every receptor here comes from a man younger than 40 with COVID-19, enrolled during active disease.

The rearrangement joins TRBV11-2 to TRBJ2-5; D not certain. Germline V gives CDR1 SGHAT, CDR2 FQNNGV. The ends were cut back, 4 bases at V and 1 base at J, with 7 bases in the middle. This CDR3 comprises 13 residues. CDR3 loop: CASSSHSQETQYF. Here the CDR3 DNA reads TGTGCCAGCAGCTCCCACAGCCAAGAGACCCAGTACTTC.

The rearrangement uses TRBV6-5 and TRBJ1-5; 7 nucleotides agree with TRBD1. The germline CDR1 and CDR2 sequences are MNHEY and SVGAGI. The junction had 8 bases not matched to a gene; V was cut back by 3 bases and J by 6 bases. The CDR3 is 15 amino acids. CDR3: CASSYGQGDGQPQHF. CDR3 in DNA: TGTGCCAGCAGTTATGGTCAGGGGGATGGTCAGCCCCAGCATTTT.

DNA of the CDR3: TGTGCCAGCAGCTTAGATAAAGGGGGAAACACTGAAGCTTTCTTT. Protein: CASSLDKGGNTEAFF. This chain connects TRBV11-2 to TRBJ1-1; a possible D gene is TRBD1 (6 bases). Germline CDR1 is SGHAT and CDR2 is FQNNGV. V lost 0 bases, J lost 2 bases, and 10 bases lay in between. This CDR3 has 15 amino acids.

The chain links TRBV10-2 to TRBJ2-2, with 8 bases identical to TRBD1. The CDR3 runs to 14 residues. Germline lookup yields CDR1 WSHSY and CDR2 SAAADI. Trimming removed 6 bases from V and 6 bases from J; junction bases left unmatched: 6. CDR3 nucleotide sequence: TGCGCCAGCAGAAGCAGGGGGCAGTCCGGGGAGCTGTTTTTT. It yields the protein CASRSRGQSGELFF.

The chain combines TRBV12-2 with TRBJ1-5; the DNA was not compared with TRBD1, the D call given in the table. TRBV12-2 is described as a pseudogene. The CDR3 consists of 15 residues. The CDR3 DNA is TGTGCAAGTCGCTTAGACTTGGCAGGGAATCAGCCCCAGCATTTT. Translated, it gives CASRLDLAGNQPQHF.

The genes are TRBV5-6 and TRBJ1-2, with D possibly matching TRBD1 (6 bases). Germline V gene sequence: CDR1 SGHDT, CDR2 YYEEEE. The CDR3 contains 12 residues. Trimming stripped 4 bases from V and 8 bases from J, with 12 bases between. CDR3 loop: CASSQTTGGYTF. CDR3 bases: TGTGCCAGCAGCCAAACGACAGGAGGCTACACCTTC.

The CDR3 loop reads CASSRIEITGELFF. CDR3 bases: TGTGCCAGCTCCAGGATTGAGATTACCGGGGAGCTGTTTTTT. The chain carries TRBV27 and TRBJ2-2; D is unclear. CDR1 MNHEY and CDR2 SMNVEV come from the germline V gene (reference sequence). This CDR3 has 14 residues. The V end was cut by 8 bases, the J end by 5 bases, with 15 bases between.

The V and J genes are TRBV6-1 and TRBJ1-5, with unresolved D. The CDR3 has 16 residues. Germline CDR1 reads MNHNS; CDR2 reads SASEGT. The ends were cut back, 2 bases at V and 7 bases at J, with 18 bases in the middle. The CDR3 region is CASSESVGSAGQPQHF. As DNA, the CDR3 is TGTGCCAGCAGTGAAAGTGTCGGGTCGGCGGGGCAGCCCCAGCATTTT.

The J gene is TRBJ2-2, the V gene TRBV12-3 or TRBV12-4, with unresolved D. With 3 bases removed from V and 7 bases from J, the gap between germline ends came to 6 bases. This CDR3 comprises 12 residues. The CDR3 nucleotides are TGTGCCAGCAGTTTTGAGTTCGGGGAGCTGTTTTTT. Translated, it gives CASSFEFGELFF.

The V gene is TRBV29-1, the J gene TRBJ1-1, with D possibly TRBD1 on 6 matching bases. CDR3 length equals 13 residues. Germline V CDR1 and CDR2: SQVTM, ANQGSEA. With 7 bases removed from V and 5 bases from J, the gap between germline ends came to 17 bases. The CDR3 reads CSALGQRRTEAFF. In nucleotides, the CDR3 is TGCAGCGCCTTGGGACAACGGAGGACTGAAGCTTTCTTT.